These 9 T cell receptor beta chains share one sample of origin, sequenced in a study of blood T cell repertoires in COVID-19. Produced via immunoSEQ multiplex PCR; TCRdb's table is partial and in-frame only. In the table there are some 65,000 clones, approximately 93% of which are singletons. The source material was peripheral blood. The source is a man aged 70 or older with active COVID-19.

The V gene is TRBV5-5, the J gene TRBJ2-7; D perhaps matches TRBD1 (5 bases). Per germline, CDR1 SGHKS and CDR2 YYEKEE (reference sequence). The CDR3 has 11 amino acids. Between the trimmed V and J ends, which lost 2 bases and 6 bases, there was a span of 6 bases. The CDR3: CASSFRGEQYF. CDR3 sequence (DNA): TGTGCCAGCAGCTTTAGGGGCGAGCAGTACTTC. The variable domain in full, completed from reference TRBV5-5 and TRBJ2-7, reads DAGVTQSPTHLIKTRGQQVTLRCSPISGHKSVSWYQQVLGQGPQFIFQYYEKEERGRGNFPDRFSARQFPNYSSELNVNALLLGDSALYLCASSFRGEQYFGPGTRLTVT.

This chain links TRBV4-2 with TRBJ2-3, with TRBD2 matching over 9 bases. The ends lost 1 base at V and 1 base at J; junction bases unmatched: 3. The CDR3 has 16 amino acids. Per germline, CDR1 LGHNA and CDR2 YNFKEQ. Here the CDR3 DNA reads TGTGCCAGCAGCCAAGCGGAGCGGGGGGGCACAGATACGCAGTATTTT. Protein sequence: CASSQAERGGTDTQYF.

The V call is TRBV2, the J call TRBJ2-7, with D hard to call. In germline, CDR1 is SNHLY, CDR2 FYNNEI. The CDR3 is 13 residues long. The V end lost 4 bases, the J end lost 4 bases, and 11 bases lay between the germline ends. CDR3 DNA: TGTGCCAGCAGTGCCCACGACACTTACGAGCAGTACGTC. Protein product: CASSAHDTYEQYV.

The V gene is TRBV19, the J gene TRBJ1-1, with D maybe TRBD1 (5 bases). The germline gives CDR1 LNHDA, CDR2 SQIVND (reference sequence). The ends were cut back, 5 bases at V and 7 bases at J, with 29 bases in the middle. The CDR3 has 18 residues. The CDR3 sequence is CASSLNTYGGTVNVEAFF. The DNA of the CDR3 is TGTGCCAGTAGTCTAAACACCTACGGGGGTACGGTCAATGTTGAAGCTTTCTTT.

This chain joins TRBV12-5 and TRBJ2-7, with TRBD1 matching over 8 bases. This CDR3 spans 15 amino acids. Germline V CDR1 and CDR2: LGHNT, FRNRAP. V was pared by 3 bases and J by 2 bases, with 6 bases of the junction left unmatched. CDR3 sequence reads: CASGLTGGSPYEQYF. The CDR3 bases are TGTGCTAGTGGTTTAACAGGGGGTTCACCCTACGAGCAGTACTTC.

The chain uses TRBV4-2 and TRBJ2-1; D is possibly TRBD1 (6 bases). The CDR3 covers 17 residues. The germline V and J ends were trimmed by 0 bases and 7 bases, with 19 bases remaining between them. The germline V gene has CDR1 LGHNA and CDR2 YNFKEQ. The CDR3 sequence is CASSQESWGRYINEQFF. In DNA, the CDR3 is TGTGCCAGCAGCCAAGAGAGCTGGGGGCGTTATATTAATGAGCAGTTCTTC.

The chain uses TRBV6-6 and TRBJ1-2, with TRBD1 identical over 7 bases. CDR3 size: 14 residues. Germline lookup yields CDR1 MNHNY and CDR2 SVGAGI (reference sequence). V lost 4 bases and J lost 4; bases outside the gene matches: 6. The CDR3, as DNA: TGTGCCAGCAGTTCACTGGGACAGCCCTATGGCTACACCTTC. As protein: CASSSLGQPYGYTF.

The chain joins TRBV4-2 to TRBJ2-3; perhaps TRBD2 as D (7 bases). The ends were cut back, 1 base at V and 4 bases at J, with 12 bases in the middle. CDR1 is LGHNA and CDR2 is YNFKEQ in the germline V gene. The CDR3 covers 15 residues. Written as DNA, the CDR3 is TGTGCCAGCAGCCAAGGTCGGGGGGCCTCAGATACGCAGTATTTT. It is translated as CASSQGRGASDTQYF.

J is TRBJ2-7 and V is TRBV20-1; TRBD1 is a possible D gene (5 bases). This CDR3 has 11 residues. V was pared by 8 bases and J by 2 bases, with 10 bases between. Germline V gene lookup returns CDR1 DFQATT and CDR2 SNEGSKA (reference sequence). The CDR3 reads CSTFRAYEQYF. The CDR3 DNA reads TGCAGTACATTCAGGGCCTACGAGCAGTACTTC.